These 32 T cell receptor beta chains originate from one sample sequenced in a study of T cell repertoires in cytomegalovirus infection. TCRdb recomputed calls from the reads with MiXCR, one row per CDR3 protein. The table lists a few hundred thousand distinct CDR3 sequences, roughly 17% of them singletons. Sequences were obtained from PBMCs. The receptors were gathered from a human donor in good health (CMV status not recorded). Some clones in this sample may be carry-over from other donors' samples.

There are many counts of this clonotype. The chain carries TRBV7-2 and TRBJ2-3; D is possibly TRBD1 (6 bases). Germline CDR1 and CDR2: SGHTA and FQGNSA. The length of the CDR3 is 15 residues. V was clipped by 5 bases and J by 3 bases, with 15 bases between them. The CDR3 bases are TGTGCCAGCAGCCCCTGGCAGGGGAAAACAGATACGCAGTATTTT. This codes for CASSPWQGKTDTQYF.

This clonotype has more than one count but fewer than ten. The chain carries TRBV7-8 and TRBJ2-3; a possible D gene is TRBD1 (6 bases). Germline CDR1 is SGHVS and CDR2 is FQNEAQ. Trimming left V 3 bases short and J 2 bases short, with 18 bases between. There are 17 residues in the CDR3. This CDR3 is CASSFDSGQSFTDTQYF. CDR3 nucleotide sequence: TGTGCCAGCAGCTTCGATTCAGGACAGAGTTTCACAGATACGCAGTATTTT. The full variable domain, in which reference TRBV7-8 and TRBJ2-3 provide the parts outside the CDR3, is GAGVSQSPRYKVAKRGQDVALRCDPISGHVSLFWYQQALGQGPEFLTYFQNEAQLDKSGLPSDRFFAERPEGSVSTLKIQRTQQEDSAVYLCASSFDSGQSFTDTQYFGPGTRLTVL.

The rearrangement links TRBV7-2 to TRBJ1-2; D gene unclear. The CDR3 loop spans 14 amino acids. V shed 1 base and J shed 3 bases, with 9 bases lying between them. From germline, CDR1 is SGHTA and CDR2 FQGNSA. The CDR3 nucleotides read TGTGCCAGCAGCTTAGATTCGATCTACTATGGCTACACCTTC. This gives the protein CASSLDSIYYGYTF.

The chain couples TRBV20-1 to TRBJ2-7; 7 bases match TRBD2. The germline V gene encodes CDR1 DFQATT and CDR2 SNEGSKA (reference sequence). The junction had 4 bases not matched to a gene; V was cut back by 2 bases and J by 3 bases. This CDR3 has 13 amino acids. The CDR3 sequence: CSARYGGNYEQYF. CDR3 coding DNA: TGCAGTGCTAGATACGGGGGGAACTACGAGCAGTACTTC.

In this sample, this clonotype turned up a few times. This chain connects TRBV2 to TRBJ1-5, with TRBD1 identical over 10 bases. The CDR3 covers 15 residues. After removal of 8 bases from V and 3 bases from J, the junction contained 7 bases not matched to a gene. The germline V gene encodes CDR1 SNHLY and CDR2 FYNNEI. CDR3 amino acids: CASGTGDVYNQPQHF. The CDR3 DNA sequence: TGTGCCAGCGGGACAGGGGATGTCTACAATCAGCCCCAGCATTTT.

CDR3 in DNA: TGTGCCAGCAGCTATATCAATGACCCTTGGGATACGCAGTATTTT. Its translation: CASSYINDPWDTQYF. The genes are TRBV5-4 and TRBJ2-3; D remains unclear. The CDR3 contains 15 residues. The V gene's germline CDR1 is SGHNT and CDR2 YYREEE (reference sequence). V was cut by 3 bases and J by 6 bases, with 17 bases left in between.

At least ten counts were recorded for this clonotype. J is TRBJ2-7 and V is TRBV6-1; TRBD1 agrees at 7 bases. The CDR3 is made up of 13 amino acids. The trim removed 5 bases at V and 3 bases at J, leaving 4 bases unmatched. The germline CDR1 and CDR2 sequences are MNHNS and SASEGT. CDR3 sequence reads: CASSRQGSYEQYF. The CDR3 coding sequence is TGTGCCAGCAGTAGACAGGGAAGCTACGAGCAGTACTTC.

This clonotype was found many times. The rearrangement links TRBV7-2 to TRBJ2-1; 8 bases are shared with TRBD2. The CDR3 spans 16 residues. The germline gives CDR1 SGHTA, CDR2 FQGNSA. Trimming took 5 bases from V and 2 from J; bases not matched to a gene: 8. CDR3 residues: CASSGQGLVPYNEQFF. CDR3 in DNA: TGTGCCAGCAGCGGGCAGGGACTAGTTCCCTACAATGAGCAGTTCTTC.

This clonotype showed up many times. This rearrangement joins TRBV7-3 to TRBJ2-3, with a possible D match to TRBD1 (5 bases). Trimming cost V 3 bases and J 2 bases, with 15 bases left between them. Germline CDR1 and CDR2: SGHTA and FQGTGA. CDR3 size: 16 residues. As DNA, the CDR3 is TGTGCCAGCAGCTTGGGCCCGCCAGGGCCCACAGATACGCAGTATTTT. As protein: CASSLGPPGPTDTQYF. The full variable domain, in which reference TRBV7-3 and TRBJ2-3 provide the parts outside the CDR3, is GAGVSQTPSNKVTEKGKYVELRCDPISGHTALYWYRQSLGQGPEFLIYFQGTGAADDSGLPNDRFFAVRPEGSVSTLKIQRTERGDSAVYLCASSLGPPGPTDTQYFGPGTRLTVL.

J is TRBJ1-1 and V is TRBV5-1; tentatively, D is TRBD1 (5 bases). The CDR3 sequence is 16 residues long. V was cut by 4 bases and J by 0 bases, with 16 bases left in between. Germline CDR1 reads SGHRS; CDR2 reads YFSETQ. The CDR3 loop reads CASSPLGTDMNTEAFF. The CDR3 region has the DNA TGCGCCAGCAGCCCTCTCGGGACGGATATGAACACTGAAGCTTTCTTT.

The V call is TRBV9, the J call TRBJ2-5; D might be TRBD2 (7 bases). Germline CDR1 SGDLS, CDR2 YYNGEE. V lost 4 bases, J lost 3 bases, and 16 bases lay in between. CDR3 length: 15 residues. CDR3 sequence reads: CASSHAGAGEETQYF. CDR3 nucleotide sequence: TGTGCCAGCAGCCACGCGGGGGCGGGGGAAGAGACCCAGTACTTC.

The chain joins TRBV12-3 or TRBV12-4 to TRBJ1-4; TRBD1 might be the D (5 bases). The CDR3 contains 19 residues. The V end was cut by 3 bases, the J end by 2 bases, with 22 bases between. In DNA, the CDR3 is TGTGCCAGCAGTTTTTGGGCGGGCCAGGGCGCGGCCACTAATGAAAAACTGTTTTTT. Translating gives CASSFWAGQGAATNEKLFF.

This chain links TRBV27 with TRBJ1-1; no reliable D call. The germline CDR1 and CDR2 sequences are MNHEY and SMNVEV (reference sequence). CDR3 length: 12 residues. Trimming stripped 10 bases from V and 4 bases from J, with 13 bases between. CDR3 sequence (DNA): TGTGCCACTAAAAAAGGTGGCACTGAAGCTTTCTTT. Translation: CATKKGGTEAFF.

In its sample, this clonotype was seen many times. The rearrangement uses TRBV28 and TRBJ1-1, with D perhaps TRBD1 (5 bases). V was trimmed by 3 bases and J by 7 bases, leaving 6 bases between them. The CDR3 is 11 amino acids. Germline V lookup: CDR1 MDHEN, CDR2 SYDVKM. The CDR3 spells CASSLGLEAFF. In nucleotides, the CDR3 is TGTGCCAGCAGTTTGGGGCTTGAAGCTTTCTTT. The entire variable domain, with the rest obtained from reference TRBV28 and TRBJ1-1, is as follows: DVKVTQSSRYLVKRTGEKVFLECVQDMDHENMFWYRQDPGLGLRLIYFSYDVKMKEKGDIPEGYSVSREKKERFSLILESASTNQTSMYLCASSLGLEAFFGQGTRLTVV.

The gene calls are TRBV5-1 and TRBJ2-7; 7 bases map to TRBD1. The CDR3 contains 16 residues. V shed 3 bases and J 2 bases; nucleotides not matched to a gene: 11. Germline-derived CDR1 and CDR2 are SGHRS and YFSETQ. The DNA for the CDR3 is TGCGCCAGCAGCTCTTTAGAGGGGGCTCTACCCTACGAGCAGTACTTC. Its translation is CASSSLEGALPYEQYF.

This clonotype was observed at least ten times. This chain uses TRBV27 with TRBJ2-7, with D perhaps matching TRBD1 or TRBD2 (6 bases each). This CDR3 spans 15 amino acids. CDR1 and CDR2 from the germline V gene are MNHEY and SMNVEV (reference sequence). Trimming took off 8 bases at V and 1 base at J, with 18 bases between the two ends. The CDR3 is CASRWGASQSYEQYF. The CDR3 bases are TGTGCCAGCCGGTGGGGGGCCAGTCAATCCTACGAGCAGTACTTC.

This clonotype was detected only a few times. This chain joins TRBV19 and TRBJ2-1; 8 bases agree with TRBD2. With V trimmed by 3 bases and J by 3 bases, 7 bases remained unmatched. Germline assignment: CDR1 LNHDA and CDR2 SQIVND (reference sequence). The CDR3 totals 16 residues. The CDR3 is CASSMKGTRYYNEQFF. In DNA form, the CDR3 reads TGTGCCAGTAGTATGAAAGGGACTAGATACTACAATGAGCAGTTCTTC. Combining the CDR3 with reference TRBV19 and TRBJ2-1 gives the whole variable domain DGGITQSPKYLFRKEGQNVTLSCEQNLNHDAMYWYRQDPGQGLRLIYYSQIVNDFQKGDIAEGYSVSREKKESFPLTVTSAQKNPTAFYLCASSMKGTRYYNEQFFGPGTRLTVL.

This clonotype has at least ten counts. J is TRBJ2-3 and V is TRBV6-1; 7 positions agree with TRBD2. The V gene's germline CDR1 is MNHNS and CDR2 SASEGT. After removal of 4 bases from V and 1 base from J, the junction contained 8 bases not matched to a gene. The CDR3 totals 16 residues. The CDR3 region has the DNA TGTGCCAGCAGTGTCACGACTAGCCAAGGCACAGATACGCAGTATTTT. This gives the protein CASSVTTSQGTDTQYF.

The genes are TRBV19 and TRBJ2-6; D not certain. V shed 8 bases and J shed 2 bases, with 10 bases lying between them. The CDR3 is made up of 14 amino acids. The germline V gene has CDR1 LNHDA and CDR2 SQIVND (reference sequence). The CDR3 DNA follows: TGTGCCAGTGAAAGACGAACTGGGGCCAACGTCCTGACTTTC. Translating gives CASERRTGANVLTF. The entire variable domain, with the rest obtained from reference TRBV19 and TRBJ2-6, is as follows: DGGITQSPKYLFRKEGQNVTLSCEQNLNHDAMYWYRQDPGQGLRLIYYSQIVNDFQKGDIAEGYSVSREKKESFPLTVTSAQKNPTAFYLCASERRTGANVLTFGAGSRLTVL.

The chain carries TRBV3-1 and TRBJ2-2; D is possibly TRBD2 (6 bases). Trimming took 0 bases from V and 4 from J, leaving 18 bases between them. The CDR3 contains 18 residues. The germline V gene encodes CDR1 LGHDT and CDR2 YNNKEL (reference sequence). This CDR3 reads CASSQDVRREALTGELFF. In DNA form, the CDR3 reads TGTGCCAGCAGCCAAGATGTCCGGAGGGAGGCCCTCACCGGGGAGCTGTTTTTT.

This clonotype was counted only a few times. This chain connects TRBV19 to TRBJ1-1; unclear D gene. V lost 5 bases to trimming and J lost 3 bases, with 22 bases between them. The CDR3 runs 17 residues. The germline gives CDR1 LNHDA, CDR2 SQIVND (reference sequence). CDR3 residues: CASSHLDREFRDTEAFF. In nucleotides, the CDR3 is TGTGCCAGTAGTCATCTGGATCGAGAGTTCCGGGACACTGAAGCTTTCTTT.

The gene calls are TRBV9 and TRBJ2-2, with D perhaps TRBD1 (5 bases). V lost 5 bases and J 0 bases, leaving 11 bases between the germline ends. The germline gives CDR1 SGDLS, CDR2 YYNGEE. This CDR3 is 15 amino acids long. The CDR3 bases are TGTGCCAGCAGTGGGGCGGAAACGAACACCGGGGAGCTGTTTTTT. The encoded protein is CASSGAETNTGELFF.

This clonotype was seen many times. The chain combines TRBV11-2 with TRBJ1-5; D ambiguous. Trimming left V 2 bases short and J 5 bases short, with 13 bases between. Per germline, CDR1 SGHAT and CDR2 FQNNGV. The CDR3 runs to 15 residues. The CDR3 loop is CASSLNGNRDQPQHF. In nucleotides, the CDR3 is TGTGCCAGCAGCTTAAATGGGAATAGGGATCAGCCCCAGCATTTT. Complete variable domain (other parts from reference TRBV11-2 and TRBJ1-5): EAGVAQSPRYKIIEKRQSVAFWCNPISGHATLYWYQQILGQGPKLLIQFQNNGVVDDSQLPKDRFSAERLKGVDSTLKIQPAKLEDSAVYLCASSLNGNRDQPQHFGDGTRLSIL.

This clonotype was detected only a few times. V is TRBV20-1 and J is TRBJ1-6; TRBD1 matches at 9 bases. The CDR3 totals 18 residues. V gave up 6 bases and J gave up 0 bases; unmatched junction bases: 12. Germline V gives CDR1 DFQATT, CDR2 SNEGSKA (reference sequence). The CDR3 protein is CSARIGTGSFSYNSPLHF. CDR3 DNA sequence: TGCAGTGCCCGTATCGGGACAGGGAGTTTCTCCTATAATTCACCCCTCCACTTT.

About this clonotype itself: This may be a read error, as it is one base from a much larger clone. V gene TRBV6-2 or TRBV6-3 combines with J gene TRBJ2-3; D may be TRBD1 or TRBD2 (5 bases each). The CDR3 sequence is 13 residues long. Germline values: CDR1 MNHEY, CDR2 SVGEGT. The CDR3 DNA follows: TGTACCAGCACTCGGGACAGCACAGATACGCAGTATTTT. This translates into CTSTRDSTDTQYF.

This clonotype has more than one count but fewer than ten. Here the CDR3 DNA reads TGCAGTGCTAGTGGTTCGGGACAGGGGTTGAAGGGACAGTTCTTC. It specifies CSASGSGQGLKGQFF. The chain carries TRBV20-1 and TRBJ2-1; 10 nucleotides agree with TRBD1. This CDR3 comprises 15 residues. Looked up from germline, CDR1 is DFQATT and CDR2 is SNEGSKA (reference sequence). Trimming cost V 3 bases and J 13 bases; bases outside gene matches: 15.

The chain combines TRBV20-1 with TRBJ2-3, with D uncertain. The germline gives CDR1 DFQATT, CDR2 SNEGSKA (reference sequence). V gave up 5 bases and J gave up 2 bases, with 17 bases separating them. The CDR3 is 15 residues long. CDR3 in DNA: TGCAGTGCTTACAGTACCTCCATTGACACAGATACGCAGTATTTT. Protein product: CSAYSTSIDTDTQYF.

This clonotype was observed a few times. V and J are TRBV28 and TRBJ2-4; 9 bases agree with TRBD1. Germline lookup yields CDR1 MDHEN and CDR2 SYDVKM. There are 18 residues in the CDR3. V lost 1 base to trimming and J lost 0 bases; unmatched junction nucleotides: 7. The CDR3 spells CASSLSGTGLLAKNIQYF. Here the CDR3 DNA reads TGTGCCAGCAGTTTATCCGGGACAGGGTTACTAGCCAAAAACATTCAGTACTTC.

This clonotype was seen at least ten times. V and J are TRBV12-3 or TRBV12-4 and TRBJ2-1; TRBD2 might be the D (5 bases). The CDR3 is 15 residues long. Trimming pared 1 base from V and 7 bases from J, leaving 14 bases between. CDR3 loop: CASSLVGIAWNEQFF. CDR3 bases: TGTGCCAGCAGTTTAGTCGGAATAGCGTGGAATGAGCAGTTCTTC.

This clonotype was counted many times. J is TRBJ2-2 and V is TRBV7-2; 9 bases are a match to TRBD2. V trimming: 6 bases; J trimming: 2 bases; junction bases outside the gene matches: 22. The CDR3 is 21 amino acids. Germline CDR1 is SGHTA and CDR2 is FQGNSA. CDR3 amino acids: CASSPRMASGGRSNNTGELFF. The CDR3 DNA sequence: TGTGCCAGCAGTCCTAGGATGGCAAGCGGGGGGAGATCGAATAACACCGGGGAGCTGTTTTTT.

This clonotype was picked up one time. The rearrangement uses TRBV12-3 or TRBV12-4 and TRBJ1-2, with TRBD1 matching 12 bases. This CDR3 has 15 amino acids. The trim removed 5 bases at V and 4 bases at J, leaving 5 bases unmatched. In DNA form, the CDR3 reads TGTGCCAGCAGTGGGACAGGGGGCGCTTCCTATGGCTACACCTTC. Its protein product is CASSGTGGASYGYTF.

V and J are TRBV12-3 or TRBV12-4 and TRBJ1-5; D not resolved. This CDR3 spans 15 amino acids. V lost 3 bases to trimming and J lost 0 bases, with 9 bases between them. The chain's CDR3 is CASSFGSNSNQPQHF. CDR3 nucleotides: TGTGCCAGCAGTTTTGGGTCAAATAGCAATCAGCCCCAGCATTTT.